This T cell receptor (beta chain) was recorded in a study of T cell responses to AZD1222 COVID-19 vaccine. Findings and limits, study-wide: White British ancestry dominated among donors, who included more females, and clonal diversity was possibly underestimated. Spike-specific TCR breadth and depth were elevated following two AZD1222 doses. As reported, nearly half of all spike-specific TCRs target variant regions that are unmutated. Only five or six individuals given AZD1222 were seropositive at baseline.

The J segment lost 4 bases and the V segment lost 7 bases, leaving 16 bases of the junction unmatched. CDR1 MNHNY and CDR2 SVGAGI come from the germline V gene (reference sequence). The CDR3 has 16 amino acids. Concerning this clone itself: Its specificity is unknown.

Data came from immunoSEQ multiplex PCR; TCRdb stores just in-frame clones and leaves some out. The sample shows approximately 110,000 clones, roughly 80% of them seen only once. The specimen comprised peripheral blood, sampled on day 0 of AZD1222 vaccination. The TCR sequence derives from an adult in good health. The chain recombines TRBV6-6 with TRBJ2-7; TRBD1 matches 7 bases. The CDR3 is CASTGTDRALGYEQYF. In DNA, the CDR3 is TGTGCCAGCACTGGAACCGACAGGGCATTGGGGTACGAGCAGTACTTC.